These 3 T cell receptor beta chains originate from one sample sequenced in a study of CD8 T cells in ankylosing spondylitis. TCRdb ran MiXCR on the 5' RACE reads and lists one entry per CDR3 protein. The sample carries 300,000 to 400,000 distinct CDR3 sequences, around 10% recorded once. Input material: blood, either unsorted or a sorted T cell fraction (not recorded which). The receptors stem from a female donor with ankylosing spondylitis or in good health (not recorded which).

This clonotype was found a few times. The V call is TRBV7-2, the J call TRBJ1-5; unclear D gene. Germline-derived CDR1 and CDR2 are SGHTA and FQGNSA. There are 15 residues in the CDR3. V lost 2 bases to trimming and J lost 7 bases, with 15 bases between them. The CDR3 bases are TGTGCCAGCAGCTTAAGCAGCGGGAGTGGGCAGCCCCAGCATTTT. Its translation: CASSLSSGSGQPQHF.

This clonotype was seen more than once but under ten times. The chain employs TRBV5-1 and TRBJ2-1, with TRBD2 identical over 15 bases. This CDR3 region has 18 residues. CDR1 and CDR2 from the germline V gene are SGHRS and YFSETQ. V gave up 7 bases and J gave up 9 bases; unmatched junction bases: 17. The CDR3: CASSGLAGGHTQAGEQFF. Here the CDR3 DNA reads TGCGCCAGCTCCGGACTAGCGGGAGGGCATACGCAAGCTGGTGAGCAGTTCTTC.

This chain joins TRBV12-3 or TRBV12-4 and TRBJ1-1, with D perhaps matching TRBD1 (6 bases). This CDR3 spans 15 amino acids. V gave up 5 bases and J gave up 5 bases, with 18 bases separating them. The DNA of the CDR3 is TGTGCCAGCAGTCCCAGCACACAGGGAGCTACTGAAGCTTTCTTT. This sequence encodes CASSPSTQGATEAFF.